Below, 17 T cell receptor beta chains from the same sample are listed, as sequenced in a study of shared clonotypes between healthy human individuals. The naive CD8 fraction comprised CD45RO-negative cells positively selected for CCR7 and excluded terminally differentiated effector memory CD45RA+ cells. The data were produced by immunoSEQ multiplex PCR, yet TCRdb's version contains in-frame clones alone and is incomplete. The profile shows 1.5 million to 2.5 million clones, approximately 95% of them singletons. Sequencing was done on a sample of naive CD8+ T cells sorted from blood. Receptors originate from a man between 18 and 29 years old in good health.

This clone was seen a single time. This chain connects TRBV7-2 to TRBJ2-7; 11 nucleotides align to TRBD1. The germline V gene encodes CDR1 SGHTA and CDR2 FQGNSA. The junction had 9 bases not matched to a gene; V was cut back by 6 bases and J by 5 bases. The CDR3 runs 15 residues. The CDR3: CASRRTGGVEDEQYF. The CDR3 DNA reads TGTGCCAGCAGACGGACAGGGGGCGTCGAGGACGAGCAGTACTTC.

Only one count was recorded for this clone. The chain employs TRBV4-1 and TRBJ2-3; D unclear. The germline V and J ends were trimmed by 4 bases and 2 bases, with 10 bases remaining between them. The CDR3 has 14 amino acids. Germline-derived CDR1 and CDR2 are MGHRA and YSYEKL. CDR3 loop: CASSLDLHTDTQYF. The DNA for the CDR3 is TGCGCCAGCAGCCTTGACCTACACACAGATACGCAGTATTTT.

This clone showed up just once. Other DNA sequences from this sample encode an identical CDR3 as well. J is TRBJ2-2 and V is TRBV11-2; the D gene is possibly TRBD2 (6 bases). V was clipped by 5 bases and J by 3 bases, with 10 bases between them. CDR1 and CDR2 from the germline V gene are SGHAT and FQNNGV. CDR3 length: 14 residues. The DNA for the CDR3 is TGTGCCAGCAGCCCCGGGAGTTACACCGGGGAGCTGTTTTTT. It translates to CASSPGSYTGELFF.

The chain uses TRBV7-8 and TRBJ2-7, with 9 bases matching TRBD1. Per the germline V gene, CDR1 is SGHVS and CDR2 is FQNEAQ. J gave up 3 bases and V 7 bases, and 7 bases lay outside the gene matches. This CDR3 contains 14 residues. The CDR3 is CASNLDRGFYEQYF. The CDR3 region has the DNA TGTGCCAGCAACCTGGACAGGGGCTTCTACGAGCAGTACTTC.

This chain joins TRBV10-2 and TRBJ2-7, with D hard to call. CDR3 size: 13 residues. Trimming removed 0 bases at V and 3 bases at J, with 6 bases between. Per germline, CDR1 WSHSY and CDR2 SAAADI. The CDR3 region has the DNA TGCGCCAGCAGTGAGTCACCCGACTACGAGCAGTACTTC. Translating gives CASSESPDYEQYF.

The chain couples TRBV5-1 to TRBJ1-1, with D perhaps TRBD1 (5 bases). There are 17 residues in the CDR3. The V gene lost 0 bases and the J gene lost 0 bases, with 15 bases spanning the gap. Per the germline V gene, CDR1 is SGHRS and CDR2 is YFSETQ. This CDR3 is CASSLEVGAGMNTEAFF. The CDR3, as DNA: TGCGCCAGCAGCTTGGAAGTTGGGGCGGGAATGAACACTGAAGCTTTCTTT.

The chain carries TRBV11-2 and TRBJ2-2; no clear D. The CDR3 sequence is 14 residues long. V was clipped by 2 bases and J by 0 bases, with 4 bases between them. CDR1 is SGHAT and CDR2 is FQNNGV in the germline V gene. Here the CDR3 DNA reads TGTGCCAGCAGCTTAAAACCGAACACCGGGGAGCTGTTTTTT. Translating it yields CASSLKPNTGELFF.

This sequence joins TRBV7-9 and TRBJ1-4, with D possibly TRBD1 on 5 matching bases. Trimming pared 4 bases from V and 5 bases from J, leaving 26 bases between. CDR3 length: 19 amino acids. The germline CDR1 and CDR2 sequences are SEHNR and FQNEAQ (reference sequence). Written as DNA, the CDR3 is TGTGCCAGCAGCTCAACTACAGACGGGGCCCTGAAGAGAAATGAAAAACTGTTTTTT. This encodes CASSSTTDGALKRNEKLFF.

The rearrangement joins TRBV4-3 to TRBJ2-1, with 9 nucleotides matching TRBD2. J lost 2 bases, V lost 0 bases, and 5 bases had no gene match. Looked up from germline, CDR1 is LGHNA and CDR2 is YSLEER. This CDR3 has 17 residues. The DNA of the CDR3 is TGCGCCAGCAGCCAAGACCCCCCTAGCGGGACCTACAATGAGCAGTTCTTC. Translated: CASSQDPPSGTYNEQFF.

The V and J genes are TRBV7-2 and TRBJ1-1, with D unclear. The CDR3 has 12 amino acids. Trimming removed 3 bases from V and 6 bases from J, with 8 bases in between. In germline, CDR1 is SGHTA, CDR2 FQGNSA. The chain's CDR3 is CASSLMGSEAFF. The CDR3 coding sequence is TGTGCCAGCAGCTTGATGGGCTCTGAAGCTTTCTTT.

Comments on this clone: This sample also contains other DNA sequences that code for the same CDR3. The V and J genes are TRBV19 and TRBJ2-7; possibly TRBD2 for D (5 bases). Germline lookup yields CDR1 LNHDA and CDR2 SQIVND (reference sequence). The V and J ends lost 2 bases and 4 bases respectively, with 9 bases between them. CDR3 length: 13 residues. For the CDR3, the DNA is TGTGCCAGTAGTATACGACCGGGGTACGAGCAGTACTTC. Translated, it gives CASSIRPGYEQYF.

The rearrangement uses TRBV6-1 and TRBJ1-1; possibly TRBD1 for D (5 bases). The CDR3 contains 15 residues. Between the trimmed V and J ends, which lost 3 bases and 3 bases, there was a span of 14 bases. Looked up from germline, CDR1 is MNHNS and CDR2 is SASEGT. CDR3 bases: TGTGCCAGCAGTGAGGCAGGGTCCGTTCACACTGAAGCTTTCTTT. Translating it yields CASSEAGSVHTEAFF.

The rearrangement links TRBV11-2 to TRBJ2-2, with a possible D match to TRBD1 (6 bases). Germline CDR1 reads SGHAT; CDR2 reads FQNNGV. V lost 1 base and J 9 bases, leaving 15 bases between the germline ends. The CDR3 covers 15 residues. The CDR3 coding sequence is TGTGCCAGCAGCTTAGTGGCAGGGGCCCTCCGGGAGCTGTTTTTT. Translated: CASSLVAGALRELFF.

This chain connects TRBV13 to TRBJ2-3; D possibly corresponds to TRBD2 (5 bases). There are 15 residues in the CDR3. The V end was cut by 0 bases, the J end by 5 bases, with 12 bases between. From germline, CDR1 is PRHDT and CDR2 FYEKMQ (reference sequence). For the CDR3, the DNA is TGTGCCAGCAGCTTAGGAGGCGGTGGGAGAGATACGCAGTATTTT. Its translation is CASSLGGGGRDTQYF.

The V call is TRBV30, the J call TRBJ1-6, with D possibly being TRBD1 (6 bases). There are 16 residues in the CDR3. In germline, CDR1 is GTSNPN, CDR2 SVGIG (reference sequence). The ends were cut back, 0 bases at V and 4 bases at J, with 13 bases in the middle. CDR3 amino acids: CAWSVTGTGYNSPLHF. The CDR3 DNA sequence: TGTGCCTGGAGTGTAACGGGAACAGGGTATAATTCACCCCTCCACTTT.

The rearrangement joins TRBV6-6 to TRBJ2-5, with D unclear. The CDR3 contains 14 residues. Trimming left V 0 bases short and J 3 bases short, with 8 bases between. Germline CDR1 and CDR2: MNHNY and SVGAGI (reference sequence). The CDR3 sequence is CASSYSSREETQYF. The CDR3 DNA reads TGTGCCAGCAGTTACTCATCGAGAGAAGAGACCCAGTACTTC.

The rearrangement links TRBV7-6 to TRBJ1-3; 8 positions match TRBD1. This CDR3 comprises 16 residues. Germline V gene data show CDR1 as SGHVS and CDR2 as FNYEAQ. With V trimmed by 5 bases and J by 0 bases, 6 bases remained unmatched. CDR3 protein: CASSPQGVTSGNTIYF. The CDR3 bases are TGTGCCAGCAGCCCACAGGGGGTTACCTCTGGAAACACCATATATTTT.